What follows are 22 T cell receptor beta chains derived from one specimen sequenced in a study of CD8 T cells in Susac syndrome. After extraction with the RNeasy kit, roughly 0.45 to 1 ug of the RNA was reverse transcribed using random hexamers. TCRdb re-called the immunoSEQ multiplex PCR reads with MiXCR, one entry per CDR3 protein. Among 150,000 to 200,000 distinct CDR3 sequences listed, approximately 96% were seen once. Sequenced: CD4+ T cells from PBMCs. The source of these receptors is a human donor with multiple sclerosis.

V is TRBV4-2 and J is TRBJ1-2; D is undetermined. V lost 1 base and J 0 bases, leaving 9 bases between the germline ends. The CDR3 length is 15 residues. From germline, CDR1 is LGHNA and CDR2 YNFKEQ. CDR3 nucleotides: TGTGCCAGCAGCCAAGGGGAGGTAGCTAACTATGGCTACACCTTC. Protein sequence: CASSQGEVANYGYTF.

The chain recombines TRBV2 with TRBJ2-5, with TRBD2 matching over 9 bases. The ends lost 8 bases at V and 3 bases at J; junction bases unmatched: 1. The CDR3 is 12 amino acids. Germline values: CDR1 SNHLY, CDR2 FYNNEI. The CDR3 sequence: CASGGGEETQYF. The CDR3 DNA reads as TGTGCCAGCGGCGGGGGGGAAGAGACCCAGTACTTC.

This chain connects TRBV20-1 to TRBJ2-1; D possibly corresponds to TRBD1 (6 bases). Germline CDR1 is DFQATT and CDR2 is SNEGSKA (reference sequence). This CDR3 has 13 residues. V was shortened by 3 bases and J by 4 bases, with 10 bases between the two germline ends. The CDR3 DNA is TGCAGTGCTAGCGAGGACAGATACAATGAGCAGTTCTTC. Translating it yields CSASEDRYNEQFF.

This chain joins TRBV7-2 and TRBJ1-5; D unresolved. This CDR3 comprises 13 residues. CDR1 is SGHTA and CDR2 is FQGNSA in the germline V gene. V was trimmed by 5 bases and J by 5 bases, leaving 10 bases between them. This CDR3 reads CASSPVGDQPQHF. CDR3 coding DNA: TGTGCCAGCAGCCCCGTCGGGGATCAGCCCCAGCATTTT.

The chain employs TRBV30 and TRBJ1-2; D gene unclear. The CDR3 spans 11 residues. V lost 2 bases and J lost 4, with 5 bases in between. Germline lookup yields CDR1 GTSNPN and CDR2 SVGIG (reference sequence). The CDR3 loop is CAWSLRYGYTF. CDR3 nucleotides: TGTGCCTGGAGTCTCCGCTATGGCTACACCTTC.

The chain has TRBV20-1 and TRBJ2-1; D is ambiguous. The CDR3 length is 15 residues. Between the trimmed V and J ends, which lost 6 bases and 1 base, there was a span of 16 bases. Germline V lookup: CDR1 DFQATT, CDR2 SNEGSKA (reference sequence). CDR3 loop: CSADVPQASYNEQFF. In DNA form, the CDR3 reads TGCAGTGCGGACGTCCCCCAAGCGTCCTACAATGAGCAGTTCTTC.

This chain links TRBV19 with TRBJ2-5, with 11 bases identical to TRBD1. V trimming: 5 bases; J trimming: 5 bases; junction bases outside the gene matches: 4. This CDR3 has 14 residues. Germline CDR1 is LNHDA and CDR2 is SQIVND (reference sequence). This chain's CDR3 is CASSRTGGWETQYF. For the CDR3, the DNA is TGTGCCAGTAGTCGGACAGGGGGCTGGGAGACCCAGTACTTC.

V and J are TRBV2 and TRBJ1-5; no clear D gene. Germline CDR1 and CDR2: SNHLY and FYNNEI. This CDR3 has 13 residues. With 9 bases removed from V and 3 bases from J, the gap between germline ends came to 12 bases. CDR3 coding DNA: TGTGCCAGTGGGATACAGAACAATCAGCCCCAGCATTTT. Its translation is CASGIQNNQPQHF.

The CDR3 spells CASSQESRGDQETQYF. In nucleotides, the CDR3 is TGTGCCAGCAGCCAAGAATCGCGGGGAGATCAAGAGACCCAGTACTTC. The chain combines TRBV14 with TRBJ2-5, with D maybe TRBD2 (6 bases). With 0 bases removed from V and 2 bases from J, the gap between germline ends came to 13 bases. In germline, CDR1 is SGHDN, CDR2 FVKESK. The length of the CDR3 is 16 residues.

The chain employs TRBV25-1 and TRBJ2-1; 10 bases fit TRBD2. This CDR3 comprises 16 residues. V lost 7 bases, J lost 8 bases, and 14 bases stayed unmatched. Germline CDR1 MGHDK, CDR2 SYGVNS. CDR3 DNA: TGTGCCAGCATAAGCGGGGGGGACCCCGTGGTCTATGAGCAGTTCTTC. It encodes CASISGGDPVVYEQFF.

The chain combines TRBV20-1 with TRBJ1-1, with 9 bases fitting TRBD1. CDR3 length equals 14 residues. Germline CDR1 DFQATT, CDR2 SNEGSKA (reference sequence). The V segment lost 3 bases and the J segment 4 bases; nucleotides outside the gene matches: 6. The CDR3 sequence: CSARRGQGGTEAFF. The CDR3 DNA reads TGCAGTGCTAGGAGGGGACAGGGAGGCACTGAAGCTTTCTTT.

The V and J genes are TRBV20-1 and TRBJ1-5, with unresolved D. There are 13 residues in the CDR3. In germline, CDR1 is DFQATT, CDR2 SNEGSKA (reference sequence). The V gene lost 7 bases and the J gene lost 0 bases, with 10 bases spanning the gap. The CDR3 spells CSVKANSNQPQHF. As DNA, the CDR3 is TGCAGTGTCAAAGCCAATAGCAATCAGCCCCAGCATTTT.

The chain couples TRBV20-1 to TRBJ1-1, with D possibly matching TRBD1 (5 bases). The CDR3 is made up of 12 amino acids. In germline, CDR1 is DFQATT, CDR2 SNEGSKA (reference sequence). The V and J ends lost 5 bases and 6 bases respectively, with 13 bases between them. The chain's CDR3 is CSAEGRAAEAFF. CDR3 nucleotide sequence: TGCAGTGCTGAGGGGCGGGCCGCTGAAGCTTTCTTT.

The rearrangement uses TRBV5-1 and TRBJ2-7; TRBD2 matches 11 bases. CDR3 size: 15 residues. The V segment lost 4 bases and the J segment 3 bases; nucleotides outside the gene matches: 6. Germline values: CDR1 SGHRS, CDR2 YFSETQ. The CDR3 here is CASSVSGTSGYEQYF. The CDR3 coding sequence is TGCGCCAGCAGCGTATCCGGGACTAGCGGCTACGAGCAGTACTTC.

V gene TRBV13 combines with J gene TRBJ1-5, with D maybe TRBD1 (5 bases). The V end lost 4 bases, the J end lost 5 bases, and 12 bases lay between the germline ends. The CDR3 covers 14 residues. The germline V gene encodes CDR1 PRHDT and CDR2 FYEKMQ (reference sequence). CDR3 coding DNA: TGTGCCAGCAGCTCGGGGGGGGTTGATCAGCCCCAGCATTTT. It codes for CASSSGGVDQPQHF. The complete variable domain, with remaining parts taken from reference TRBV13 and TRBJ1-5, reads AAGVIQSPRHLIKEKRETATLKCYPIPRHDTVYWYQQGPGQDPQFLISFYEKMQSDKGSIPDRFSAQQFSDYHSELNMSSLELGDSALYFCASSSGGVDQPQHFGDGTRLSIL.

The V gene is TRBV4-3, the J gene TRBJ1-2; D may be TRBD1 (5 bases). Germline V gene data show CDR1 as LGHNA and CDR2 as YSLEER. There are 14 residues in the CDR3. With 3 bases removed from V and 8 bases from J, the gap between germline ends came to 16 bases. The CDR3 reads CASSHHYRDSGYTF. The CDR3, as DNA: TGCGCCAGCAGCCACCACTACCGGGACTCCGGCTACACCTTC.

The chain couples TRBV29-1 to TRBJ1-5; D not certain. Germline CDR1 is SQVTM and CDR2 is ANQGSEA. The V end lost 5 bases, the J end lost 0 bases, and 8 bases lay between the germline ends. CDR3 length: 13 residues. The CDR3: CSVKTVSNQPQHF. In DNA, the CDR3 is TGCAGCGTTAAGACGGTTAGCAATCAGCCCCAGCATTTT.

This clonotype appeared a single time. The chain has TRBV2 and TRBJ2-2; D might be TRBD1 (5 bases). CDR3 size: 15 residues. V was cut by 8 bases and J by 4 bases, with 17 bases left in between. Germline CDR1 is SNHLY and CDR2 is FYNNEI. The DNA for the CDR3 is TGTGCCAGCTCCTTGACAGTAGTCAGCACCGGGGAGCTGTTTTTT. Translated, it gives CASSLTVVSTGELFF.

V is TRBV6-1 and J is TRBJ2-7, with 8 bases lining up with TRBD1. Germline values: CDR1 MNHNS, CDR2 SASEGT. J lost 5 bases, V lost 6 bases, and 6 bases had no gene match. The CDR3 covers 13 residues. CDR3 bases: TGTGCCAGCAGGCTACAGGGGGGACACGAGCAGTACTTC. Protein: CASRLQGGHEQYF.

The rearrangement joins TRBV24-1 to TRBJ1-1, with D unresolved. The CDR3 runs 11 residues. Per the germline V gene, CDR1 is KGHDR and CDR2 is SFDVKD. Trimming took 9 bases from V and 13 from J, leaving 17 bases between them. CDR3 in amino acids: CATQRADVFFF. CDR3 nucleotide sequence: TGTGCCACCCAAAGAGCCGACGTGTTTTTCTTT.

The V call is TRBV18, the J call TRBJ2-6; no definite D call. This CDR3 is built from 19 residues. The germline gives CDR1 KGHSH, CDR2 LQKENI. The V end lost 3 bases, the J end lost 0 bases, and 18 bases lay between the germline ends. CDR3: CASSPLGASGYSGANVLTF. CDR3 DNA sequence: TGTGCCAGCTCACCTCTCGGCGCCAGTGGATACTCTGGGGCCAACGTCCTGACTTTC.

V gene TRBV19 combines with J gene TRBJ1-1, with D unclear. Germline V gene sequence: CDR1 LNHDA, CDR2 SQIVND (reference sequence). CDR3 length: 11 residues. With 6 bases removed from V and 4 bases from J, the gap between germline ends came to 6 bases. The CDR3 loop reads CASRQSTEAFF. CDR3 bases: TGTGCCAGTAGGCAGAGCACTGAAGCTTTCTTT.